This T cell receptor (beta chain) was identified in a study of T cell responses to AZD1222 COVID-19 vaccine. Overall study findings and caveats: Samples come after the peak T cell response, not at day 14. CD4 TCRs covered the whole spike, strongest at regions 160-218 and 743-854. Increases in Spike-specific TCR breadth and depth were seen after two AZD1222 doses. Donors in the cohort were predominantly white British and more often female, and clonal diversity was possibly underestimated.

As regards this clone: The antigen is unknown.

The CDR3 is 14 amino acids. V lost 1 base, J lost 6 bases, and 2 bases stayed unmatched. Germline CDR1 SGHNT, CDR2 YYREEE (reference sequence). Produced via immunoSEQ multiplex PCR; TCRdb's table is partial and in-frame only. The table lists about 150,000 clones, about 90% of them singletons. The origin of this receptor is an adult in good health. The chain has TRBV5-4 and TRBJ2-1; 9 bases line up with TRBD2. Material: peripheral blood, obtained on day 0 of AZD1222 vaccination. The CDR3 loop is CASSLLLAGNEQFF. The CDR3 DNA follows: TGTGCCAGCAGCTTGTTACTAGCGGGCAATGAGCAGTTCTTC.